A selection of T cell receptor beta chains follows, all from one sample in a study of shared clonotypes between healthy human individuals. The assay was immunoSEQ multiplex PCR, and TCRdb's table has in-frame clones only and misses some. The sample has roughly 640,000 clones; around 97% are singletons. Sequenced sample: naive CD4+ T cells sorted from blood. Every receptor here comes from a woman under 40 in good health. CDR3s include the opening cysteine and the closing phenylalanine or tryptophan. A D gene is named only where the DNA matches it firmly. Size is stated for part of the rows, as once, few or many counts, or as a class when the clone is expanded.

TRBJ2-3	15	TRBV6-1	.	.	TGTGCCAGCAGTCTAGGGGGGGGGACCACAGATACGCAGTATTTT	CASSLGGGTTDTQYF
TRBJ2-5	15	TRBV7-8	.	TRBD2	TGTGCCAGCAGCTTGCTAGCGGGAGCAGCAGAGACCCAGTACTTC	CASSLLAGAAETQYF
TRBJ2-5	15	TRBV19	.	.	TGTGCCAGTAGTATGGCCCTTATGGGGGGAGAGACCCAGTACTTC	CASSMALMGGETQYF
TRBJ1-1	13	TRBV5-1	.	.	TGCGCCAGCAGCTTTTTCACTATCCGAGAGGCTTTCTTT	CASSFFTIREAFF
TRBJ2-5	13	TRBV4-1	.	.	TGCGCCAGCAGTCGATGGACTAAAGAGACCCAGTACTTC	CASSRWTKETQYF
TRBJ1-2	14	TRBV28	.	.	TGTGCCAGCAGTTTATTGGGTGAGCCTTATGGCTACACCTTC	CASSLLGEPYGYTF
TRBJ1-4	15	TRBV5-5	.	.	TGTGCCAGCAGCCTCGGCCCCCTCACTAGGGAAAAACTGTTTTTT	CASSLGPLTREKLFF
TRBJ2-7	11	TRBV7-9	.	.	TGTGCCAGCAGCCTCCGGTACGAGCAGTACTTC	CASSLRYEQYF
TRBJ2-1	17	TRBV4-1	.	TRBD2	TGCGCCAGCAGCCAAGTTTCAGCGGGAGTATCCTACAATGAGCAGTTCTTC	CASSQVSAGVSYNEQFF
TRBJ2-5	12	TRBV18	.	.	TGTGCCAGCTCAGGAGGGCAAGAGACCCAGTACTTC	CASSGGQETQYF
TRBJ2-1	13	TRBV11-2	.	.	TGTGCCAGCAGCTTAAGGTTGGGCAATGAGCAGTTCTTC	CASSLRLGNEQFF
TRBJ1-5	15	TRBV13	.	.	TGTGCCAGCAGCTCCGCCGCGGGGGGTAATCAGCCCCAGCATTTT	CASSSAAGGNQPQHF
TRBJ2-7	15	TRBV5-1	.	TRBD2	TGCGCCAGCAGCTTCGATTACGGCGGGGGGTACGAGCAGTACTTC	CASSFDYGGGYEQYF
TRBJ2-1	15	TRBV11-1	.	TRBD2	TGTGCCAGCAGCTTAGGACTAGCGGAATACAATGAGCAGTTCTTC	CASSLGLAEYNEQFF
TRBJ1-1	15	TRBV28	.	TRBD1	TGTGCCAGCAGAAAGACAGGGGTGATGAACACTGAAGCTTTCTTT	CASRKTGVMNTEAFF
TRBJ2-2	16	TRBV25-1	once	TRBD1	TGTGCCAGCGGTTTGGGACAGGGTGCGAACACCGGGGAGCTGTTTTTT	CASGLGQGANTGELFF
TRBJ2-7	16	TRBV19	once	TRBD1	TGTGCCAGTAGTATTGAAGGGGGCCACACCCTCTACGAGCAGTACTTC	CASSIEGGHTLYEQYF
TRBJ2-1	16	TRBV5-4	.	TRBD2	TGTGCCAGCAGCTTGGTCCTAGCGGGAGGTTACAATGAGCAGTTCTTC	CASSLVLAGGYNEQFF
TRBJ1-4	14	TRBV4-1	.	.	TGCGCCAGCAGCCATGGGTTGGTAAATGAAAAACTGTTTTTT	CASSHGLVNEKLFF
TRBJ2-1	15	TRBV5-4	.	.	TGTGCCAGCAGCCGATACACTGATAGATACAATGAGCAGTTCTTC	CASSRYTDRYNEQFF
TRBJ2-7	15	TRBV5-1	once	.	TGCGCCAGCAGCTCGTCTGGCGGGGGCAGCTACGAGCAGTACTTC	CASSSSGGGSYEQYF
TRBJ2-7	14	TRBV7-9	.	.	TGTGCCAGCAGCCCACGGACGGGAACCTACGAGCAGTACTTC	CASSPRTGTYEQYF
TRBJ2-1	15	TRBV18	.	TRBD1	TGTGCCAGCTCACCACCCGGGACAGGGGGCAATGAGCAGTTCTTC	CASSPPGTGGNEQFF
TRBJ2-1	15	TRBV2	.	.	TGTGCCAGCACTAGGAACCCGGGTCTAGGGAATGAGCAGTTCTTC	CASTRNPGLGNEQFF
TRBJ2-3	10	TRBV28	.	.	TGTGCCAGGTATTTTGATACGCAGTATTTT	CARYFDTQYF
TRBJ1-1	13	TRBV11-2	.	.	TGTGCCAGCAGCTTTAACAGTGGGCCTGAAGCTTTCTTT	CASSFNSGPEAFF
TRBJ2-1	15	TRBV7-8	.	TRBD1	TGTGCCAGCAGCTTCACAGGGGGCCGGTCCAATGAGCAGTTCTTC	CASSFTGGRSNEQFF
TRBJ1-1	14	TRBV4-2	once	.	TGTGCCAGCAGCCAAGAGGCGGGCGGGACTGAAGCTTTCTTT	CASSQEAGGTEAFF